These T cell receptor beta chains were read from a single sample in a study of blood T cell repertoires in COVID-19. Repertoires were generated with immunoSEQ multiplex PCR, while TCRdb's copy carries only in-frame clones and drops some. The data hold some 400,000 clones, with nearly 90% observed a single time. Sequences were obtained from PBMCs or T cells enriched from blood (not recorded which). The receptors stem from a woman aged 25 to 39 who had recovered from COVID-19. Both conserved end residues are part of each CDR3. Fields, in order: V gene, J gene, clone size, D gene, CDR3 length, CDR3 DNA, CDR3 protein. D genes are given only for firm matches. Some rows have no size entry. The others give once, few or many, or a class for an expanded clone.

v_call: TRBV30
j_call: TRBJ1-5
clone_size: NA
d_call: NA
cdr3_length: 13
cdr3_nt: TGTGCCTGGAGTGTAGGAGAGGATCAGCCCCAGCATTTT
cdr3_aa: CAWSVGEDQPQHF

v_call: TRBV27
j_call: TRBJ1-1
clone_size: once
d_call: NA
cdr3_length: 15
cdr3_nt: TGTGCCAGCAGCGGCGGAGGGGTTGCGAACACTGAAGCTTTCTTT
cdr3_aa: CASSGGGVANTEAFF

v_call: TRBV7-9
j_call: TRBJ2-2
clone_size: NA
d_call: NA
cdr3_length: 16
cdr3_nt: TGTGCCAGCAGCTTAGGCATAGCATCCGGTGCCGGGGAGCTGTTTTTT
cdr3_aa: CASSLGIASGAGELFF

v_call: TRBV4-2
j_call: TRBJ2-2
clone_size: NA
d_call: TRBD2
cdr3_length: 17
cdr3_nt: TGTGCCAGCAGCCGAAGTCCGGGCGGGGGGCCCGCCGGGGAGCTGTTTTTT
cdr3_aa: CASSRSPGGGPAGELFF

v_call: TRBV2
j_call: TRBJ1-3
clone_size: NA
d_call: NA
cdr3_length: 13
cdr3_nt: TGTGCCAGCAGTGAGGGGCGGCGAAACACCATATATTTT
cdr3_aa: CASSEGRRNTIYF

v_call: TRBV5-1
j_call: TRBJ1-1
clone_size: NA
d_call: TRBD1
cdr3_length: 14
cdr3_nt: TGCGCCAGCTATGAAACAGGGGTTTTCACTGAAGCTTTCTTT
cdr3_aa: CASYETGVFTEAFF

v_call: TRBV5-5
j_call: TRBJ1-3
clone_size: once
d_call: NA
cdr3_length: 20
cdr3_nt: TGTGCCAGCAGCTACTCCCCCCCGTCGGGTATCACCCCATCTGGAAACACCATATATTTT
cdr3_aa: CASSYSPPSGITPSGNTIYF

v_call: TRBV30
j_call: TRBJ2-1
clone_size: NA
d_call: NA
cdr3_length: 14
cdr3_nt: TGTGCCTGGAGTGCAGGACAGCAGAGCAATGAGCAGTTCTTC
cdr3_aa: CAWSAGQQSNEQFF

v_call: TRBV28
j_call: TRBJ2-5
clone_size: NA
d_call: NA
cdr3_length: 13
cdr3_nt: TGTGCCAGCAGTTTAGGCGGGACGGAGACCCAGTACTTC
cdr3_aa: CASSLGGTETQYF

v_call: TRBV4-3
j_call: TRBJ1-5
clone_size: NA
d_call: TRBD1
cdr3_length: 16
cdr3_nt: TGCGCCAGCAGCCAAGACGCGACAGGGATCAATCAGCCCCAGCATTTT
cdr3_aa: CASSQDATGINQPQHF

v_call: TRBV23-1
j_call: TRBJ2-7
clone_size: NA
d_call: TRBD1
cdr3_length: 13
cdr3_nt: TGCGCCAGCAGTTGGGACAGGTCCTACGAGCAGTACTTC
cdr3_aa: CASSWDRSYEQYF

v_call: TRBV4-1
j_call: TRBJ1-3
clone_size: NA
d_call: TRBD1
cdr3_length: 17
cdr3_nt: TGCGCCAGCAGCCAAGGTAGAGGACAGGTCGCAGGAAACACCATATATTTT
cdr3_aa: CASSQGRGQVAGNTIYF

v_call: TRBV15
j_call: TRBJ2-7
clone_size: NA
d_call: NA
cdr3_length: 15
cdr3_nt: TGTGCCACCAGCAGCGACAGGTTGGTGGCCTACGAGCAGTACTTC
cdr3_aa: CATSSDRLVAYEQYF

v_call: TRBV20-1
j_call: TRBJ1-5
clone_size: NA
d_call: NA
cdr3_length: 12
cdr3_nt: TGCAGTGCTAGTAATGGCCGTCAGCCCCAGCATTTT
cdr3_aa: CSASNGRQPQHF

v_call: TRBV6-5
j_call: TRBJ2-2
clone_size: once
d_call: TRBD2
cdr3_length: 16
cdr3_nt: TGTGCCAGCAGTTATTTTAGCGGGAGTAGAGCCGGGGAGCTGTTTTTT
cdr3_aa: CASSYFSGSRAGELFF

v_call: TRBV7-2
j_call: TRBJ1-1
clone_size: few
d_call: TRBD1
cdr3_length: 14
cdr3_nt: TGTGCCAGCAGCTCAACAGGGGGTGGCACTGAAGCTTTCTTT
cdr3_aa: CASSSTGGGTEAFF

v_call: TRBV9
j_call: TRBJ2-7
clone_size: once
d_call: NA
cdr3_length: 15
cdr3_nt: TGTGCCAGCAGCGTAGAGGAGGCAGCGACCTACGAGCAGTACTTC
cdr3_aa: CASSVEEAATYEQYF